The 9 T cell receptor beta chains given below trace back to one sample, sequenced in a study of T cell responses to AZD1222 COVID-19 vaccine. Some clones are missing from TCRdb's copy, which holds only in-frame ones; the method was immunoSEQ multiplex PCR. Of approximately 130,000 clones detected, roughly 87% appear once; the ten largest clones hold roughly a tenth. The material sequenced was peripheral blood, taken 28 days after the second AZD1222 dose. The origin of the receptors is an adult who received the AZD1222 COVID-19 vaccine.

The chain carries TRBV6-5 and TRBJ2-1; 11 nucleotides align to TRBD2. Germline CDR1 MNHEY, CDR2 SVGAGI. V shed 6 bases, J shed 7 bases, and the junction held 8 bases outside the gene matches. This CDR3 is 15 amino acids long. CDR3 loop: CASSVRLAGFNEQFF. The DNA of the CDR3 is TGTGCCAGCAGCGTGCGACTAGCGGGATTTAATGAGCAGTTCTTC.

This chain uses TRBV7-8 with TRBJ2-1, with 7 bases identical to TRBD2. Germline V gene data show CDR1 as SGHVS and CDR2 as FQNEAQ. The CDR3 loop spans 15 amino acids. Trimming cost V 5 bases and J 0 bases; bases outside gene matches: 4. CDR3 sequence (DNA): TGTGCCAGCAGCCTCGGGACTATCTCCTACAATGAGCAGTTCTTC. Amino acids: CASSLGTISYNEQFF.

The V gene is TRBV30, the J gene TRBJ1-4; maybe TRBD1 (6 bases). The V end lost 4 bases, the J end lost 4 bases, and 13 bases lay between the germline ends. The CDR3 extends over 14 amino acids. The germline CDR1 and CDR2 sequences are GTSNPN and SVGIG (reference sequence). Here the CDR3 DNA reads TGTGCCTGGAACGGGGGCTTCAATAATGAAAAACTGTTTTTT. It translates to CAWNGGFNNEKLFF.

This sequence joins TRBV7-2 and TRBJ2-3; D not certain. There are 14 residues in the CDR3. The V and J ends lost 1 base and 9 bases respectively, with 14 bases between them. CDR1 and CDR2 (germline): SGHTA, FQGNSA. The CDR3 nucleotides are TGTGCCAGCAGCTTAGACGGAGCCACTTGGACGCAGTATTTT. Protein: CASSLDGATWTQYF.

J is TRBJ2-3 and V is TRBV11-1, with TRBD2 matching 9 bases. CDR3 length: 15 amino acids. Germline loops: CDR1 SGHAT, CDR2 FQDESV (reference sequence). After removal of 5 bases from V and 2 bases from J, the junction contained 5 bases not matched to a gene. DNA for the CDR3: TGTGCCAGCAGCACTTTAGCGGGGGACACAGATACGCAGTATTTT. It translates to CASSTLAGDTDTQYF.

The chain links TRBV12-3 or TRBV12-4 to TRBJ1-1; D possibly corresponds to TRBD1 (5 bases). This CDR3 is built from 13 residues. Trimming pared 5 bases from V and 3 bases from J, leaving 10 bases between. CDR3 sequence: CASSADSYTEAFF. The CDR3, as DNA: TGTGCCAGCAGTGCAGACAGCTACACTGAAGCTTTCTTT.

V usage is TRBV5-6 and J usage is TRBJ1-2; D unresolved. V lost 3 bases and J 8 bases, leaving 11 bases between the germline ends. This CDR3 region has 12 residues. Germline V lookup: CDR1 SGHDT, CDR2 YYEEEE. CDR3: CASSSRWEGYTF. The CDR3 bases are TGTGCCAGCAGCTCCCGGTGGGAAGGCTACACCTTC.

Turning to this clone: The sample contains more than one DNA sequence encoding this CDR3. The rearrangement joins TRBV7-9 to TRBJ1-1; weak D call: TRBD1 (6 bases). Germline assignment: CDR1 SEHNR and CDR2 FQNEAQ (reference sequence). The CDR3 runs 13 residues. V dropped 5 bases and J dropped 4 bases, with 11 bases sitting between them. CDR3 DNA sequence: TGTGCCAGCAGCCTCGAGGGGGGCACTGAAGCTTTCTTT. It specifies CASSLEGGTEAFF.

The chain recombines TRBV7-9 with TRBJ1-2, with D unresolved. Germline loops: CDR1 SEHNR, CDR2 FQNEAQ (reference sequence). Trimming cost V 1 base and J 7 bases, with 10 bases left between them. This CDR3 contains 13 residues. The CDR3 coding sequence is TGTGCCAGCAGCTTAGAGGAGGTCCTTGGCTACACCTTC. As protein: CASSLEEVLGYTF.